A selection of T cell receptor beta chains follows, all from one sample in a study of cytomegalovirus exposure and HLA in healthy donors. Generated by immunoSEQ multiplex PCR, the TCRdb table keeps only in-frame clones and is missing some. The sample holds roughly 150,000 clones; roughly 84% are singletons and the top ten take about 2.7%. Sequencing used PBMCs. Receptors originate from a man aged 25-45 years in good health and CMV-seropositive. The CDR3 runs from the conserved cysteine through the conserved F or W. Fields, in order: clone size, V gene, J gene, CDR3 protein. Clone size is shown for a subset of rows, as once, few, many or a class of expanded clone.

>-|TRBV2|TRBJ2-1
CASILGGTKVEQFF
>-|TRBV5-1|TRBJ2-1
CASSLTGGPYNEQFF
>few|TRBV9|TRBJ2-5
CASSVGNGTAETQYF
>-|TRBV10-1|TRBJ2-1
CASSGTGSFSSYNEQFF
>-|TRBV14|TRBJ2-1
CASSQADRYNEQFF
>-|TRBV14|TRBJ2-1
CASLASVDNEQFF
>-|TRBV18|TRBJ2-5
CASSPNRLQETQYF
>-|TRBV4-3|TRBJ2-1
CASSSGTSGRGEQFF
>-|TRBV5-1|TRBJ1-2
CASSLASRGYGYTF
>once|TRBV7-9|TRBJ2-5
CASSLYSGRARGETQYF
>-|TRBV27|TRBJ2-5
CASSPEGLAGETQYF
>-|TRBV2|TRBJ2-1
CASSEAGLAGNEQFF
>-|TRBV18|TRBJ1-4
CASSPRTLVGEKLFF
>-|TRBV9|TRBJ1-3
CASSYFPGNTIYF
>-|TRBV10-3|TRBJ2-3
CAISEPQGPLTQYF
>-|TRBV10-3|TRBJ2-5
CAISDERLGRGDQETQYF
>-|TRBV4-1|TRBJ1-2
CASSQDLRGRGNTF
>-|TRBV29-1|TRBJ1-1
CSIGAGGWDTEAFF
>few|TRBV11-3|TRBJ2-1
CASSLAGTSGTYNEQFF
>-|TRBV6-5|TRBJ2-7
CASWAQGTYEQYF
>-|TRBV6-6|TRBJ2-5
CASIGREGRETQYF
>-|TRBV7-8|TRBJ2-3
CASSLTASGRGTDTQYF
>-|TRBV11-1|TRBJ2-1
CASSSTSGRAIDEQFF
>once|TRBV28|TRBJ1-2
CASSLSAFDTHYGYTF
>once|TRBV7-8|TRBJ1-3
CASSPQRSGNTIYF
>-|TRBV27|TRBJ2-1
CASSPSTREGYSEQFF
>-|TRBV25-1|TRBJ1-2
CASSGEGGRYGYTF
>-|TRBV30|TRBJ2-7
CAWSELAGYYEQYF
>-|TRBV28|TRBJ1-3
CASSIRGLRSGNTIYF
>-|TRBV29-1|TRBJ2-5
CSVESRIQETQYF
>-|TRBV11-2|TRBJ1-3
CASSPRLFSSGNTIYF
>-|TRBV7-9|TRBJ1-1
CASSLQGAEAFF
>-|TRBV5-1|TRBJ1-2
CASSRVPDRAGYGYTF
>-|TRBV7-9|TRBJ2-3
CASSPGEAGATDTQYF
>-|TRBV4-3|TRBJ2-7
CASSQGAALAGSSYEQYF
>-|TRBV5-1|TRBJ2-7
CASSLTISYEQYF
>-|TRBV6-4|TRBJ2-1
CASARLAGESNEQFF
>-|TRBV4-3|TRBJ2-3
CASSQVGYDTQYF
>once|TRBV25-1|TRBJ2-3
CASSAQGRATDTQYF
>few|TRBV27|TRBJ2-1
CASSPTSGRANEQFF
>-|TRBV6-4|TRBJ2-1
CASSDTYTGTSRGEQFF
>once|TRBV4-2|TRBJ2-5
CASSQGPMETQYF
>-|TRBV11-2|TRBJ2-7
CASSLDSYEQYF
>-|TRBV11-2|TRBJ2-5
CASVTGEDKETQYF
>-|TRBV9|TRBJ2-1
CASSPPGASGNNEQFF
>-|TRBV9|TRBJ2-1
CASSVGYGTSAYNEQFF
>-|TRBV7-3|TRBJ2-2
CASSWTGTTGTGELFF
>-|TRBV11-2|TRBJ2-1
CASSMGLAGTTWNEQFF
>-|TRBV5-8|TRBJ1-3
CASSLEVPGNTIYF
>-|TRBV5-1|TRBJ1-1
CASSLEEGWTEAFF
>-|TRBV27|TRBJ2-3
CASSPQLAGAGDTQYF
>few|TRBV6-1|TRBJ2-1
CASSSGTSVEWQFF
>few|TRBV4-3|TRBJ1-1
CASSQASTGNTEAFF
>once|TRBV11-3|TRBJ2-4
CASRDTSGRGDIQYF
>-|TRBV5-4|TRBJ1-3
CASSLGTGGNTIYF